These 10 T cell receptor beta chains were all obtained from the same sample, sequenced in a study of blood T cell repertoires in COVID-19. Repertoires were generated with immunoSEQ multiplex PCR, while TCRdb's copy carries only in-frame clones and drops some. The data show hundreds of thousands of clones, more than 75% seen once. Specimen: PBMCs or T cells enriched from blood (not recorded which). All receptors come from a woman between 50 and 59 years old who had recovered from COVID-19.

This sequence joins TRBV25-1 and TRBJ1-4; 11 nucleotides line up with TRBD1. CDR3 size: 15 residues. Trimming at V came to 4 bases and at J to 8 bases, leaving 6 bases not matched to a gene. CDR1 and CDR2 (germline): MGHDK, SYGVNS. In nucleotides, the CDR3 is TGTGCCAGCAGTGGGAGCCGGGACAGGGGGGAAAAACTGTTTTTT. This translates into CASSGSRDRGEKLFF.

This chain joins TRBV4-2 and TRBJ2-3, with 10 bases matching TRBD2. Trimming cost V 0 bases and J 3 bases; bases outside gene matches: 9. Germline CDR1 LGHNA, CDR2 YNFKEQ. The CDR3 runs 18 residues. CDR3 loop: CASSQDGPSGRGTDTQYF. The DNA for the CDR3 is TGTGCCAGCAGCCAAGATGGTCCTAGCGGGAGAGGGACAGATACGCAGTATTTT.

V usage is TRBV7-3 and J usage is TRBJ1-1; no definite D call. The CDR3 loop spans 13 amino acids. V lost 5 bases and J lost 0, with 7 bases in between. Germline assignment: CDR1 SGHTA and CDR2 FQGTGA. The CDR3 DNA is TGTGCCAGCAGCGACAATTTGAACACTGAAGCTTTCTTT. Protein: CASSDNLNTEAFF.

This chain's CDR3 is CASSPTRVSNTGELFF. The CDR3, as DNA: TGTGCCAGCTCACCTACCCGGGTTTCAAACACCGGGGAGCTGTTTTTT. The chain links TRBV18 to TRBJ2-2; D is undetermined. V shed 3 bases and J shed 2 bases, with 13 bases lying between them. Germline assignment: CDR1 KGHSH and CDR2 LQKENI. CDR3 length: 16 residues.

This chain connects TRBV25-1 to TRBJ2-7, with D perhaps matching TRBD1 (6 bases). V lost 8 bases and J 0 bases, leaving 17 bases between the germline ends. This CDR3 is built from 15 residues. Germline V CDR1 and CDR2: MGHDK, SYGVNS. CDR3 sequence reads: CASGATGFFSYEQYF. As DNA, the CDR3 is TGTGCCAGCGGAGCGACAGGCTTTTTCTCCTACGAGCAGTACTTC.

The chain is built from TRBV28 and TRBJ2-5; 11 bases line up with TRBD1. This CDR3 spans 17 amino acids. CDR1 is MDHEN, CDR2 SYDVKM, per germline. Trimming cost V 6 bases and J 5 bases; bases outside gene matches: 14. The DNA of the CDR3 is TGTGCCAGCAGCCACATCGGGGACAGGGGGTTTGGGGAGACCCAGTACTTC. Its translation: CASSHIGDRGFGETQYF.

This rearrangement joins TRBV6-2 or TRBV6-3 to TRBJ1-4; D is undetermined. V was pared by 4 bases and J by 12 bases, with 15 bases between. The CDR3 totals 13 residues. CDR1 MNHEY and CDR2 SVGEGT come from the germline V gene. CDR3 nucleotides: TGTGCCAGCAGTTGGCCCCTCTCGAGGGAACTGTTTTTT. Protein: CASSWPLSRELFF.

This clone occurred once. The gene calls are TRBV27 and TRBJ1-6; tentative D call: TRBD1 (5 bases). The CDR3 consists of 15 residues. CDR1 is MNHEY, CDR2 SMNVEV, per germline (reference sequence). V was shortened by 2 bases and J by 7 bases, with 12 bases between the two germline ends. This CDR3 is CASSLIGGDNSPLHF. CDR3 nucleotides: TGTGCCAGCAGTTTAATCGGGGGGGACAATTCACCCCTCCACTTT.

This clone was seen a few times. The rearrangement links TRBV27 to TRBJ2-7; the D gene is possibly TRBD1 (6 bases). V lost 8 bases, J lost 5 bases, and 13 bases lay in between. Germline values: CDR1 MNHEY, CDR2 SMNVEV (reference sequence). This CDR3 is 12 amino acids long. CDR3 protein: CASSLGGHEQYF. The CDR3, as DNA: TGTGCCAGCTCCTTAGGGGGACACGAGCAGTACTTC.

V is TRBV27 and J is TRBJ1-2; TRBD1 matches at 7 bases. Trimming cost V 3 bases and J 5 bases; bases outside gene matches: 6. Germline loops: CDR1 MNHEY, CDR2 SMNVEV (reference sequence). The CDR3 has 14 residues. The DNA of the CDR3 is TGTGCCAGCAGTTTTGACAGGGCCGGGTATGGCTACACCTTC. This encodes CASSFDRAGYGYTF.